Reported below is one T cell receptor beta chain. Its cognate antigen is unknown. The sample originates from a study of cytomegalovirus exposure and HLA in healthy donors. Background on the study: About 82 million unique TCRs from HLA-typed donors were held in an early release of data. Of 300 to 500 genotyped donors, about 81% grouped in the Caucasian-associated ancestry cluster. Regarding the study as a whole: The authors later found TCR association rates varying by HLA locus, with DRB1 most and HLA-C fewest.

PCR employed 60 Vbeta and 13 Jbeta primers. TCRdb keeps only in-frame clones here, not all; method: immunoSEQ multiplex PCR. Here the sample spans 150,000 to 200,000 clones, about 82% being singletons. The CDR3 runs 15 residues. Germline V CDR1 and CDR2: PRHDT, FYEKMQ (reference sequence). V trimming: 5 bases; J trimming: 3 bases; junction bases outside the gene matches: 8. This rearrangement joins TRBV13 to TRBJ1-1; 8 nucleotides line up with TRBD1. The sequenced material came from PBMCs. The sequence was obtained from a woman aged 30 to 39 in good health and CMV-seropositive. The CDR3 sequence: CASSATTGEYTEAFF. In DNA form, the CDR3 reads TGTGCCAGCAGCGCCACGACAGGGGAATACACTGAAGCTTTCTTT.